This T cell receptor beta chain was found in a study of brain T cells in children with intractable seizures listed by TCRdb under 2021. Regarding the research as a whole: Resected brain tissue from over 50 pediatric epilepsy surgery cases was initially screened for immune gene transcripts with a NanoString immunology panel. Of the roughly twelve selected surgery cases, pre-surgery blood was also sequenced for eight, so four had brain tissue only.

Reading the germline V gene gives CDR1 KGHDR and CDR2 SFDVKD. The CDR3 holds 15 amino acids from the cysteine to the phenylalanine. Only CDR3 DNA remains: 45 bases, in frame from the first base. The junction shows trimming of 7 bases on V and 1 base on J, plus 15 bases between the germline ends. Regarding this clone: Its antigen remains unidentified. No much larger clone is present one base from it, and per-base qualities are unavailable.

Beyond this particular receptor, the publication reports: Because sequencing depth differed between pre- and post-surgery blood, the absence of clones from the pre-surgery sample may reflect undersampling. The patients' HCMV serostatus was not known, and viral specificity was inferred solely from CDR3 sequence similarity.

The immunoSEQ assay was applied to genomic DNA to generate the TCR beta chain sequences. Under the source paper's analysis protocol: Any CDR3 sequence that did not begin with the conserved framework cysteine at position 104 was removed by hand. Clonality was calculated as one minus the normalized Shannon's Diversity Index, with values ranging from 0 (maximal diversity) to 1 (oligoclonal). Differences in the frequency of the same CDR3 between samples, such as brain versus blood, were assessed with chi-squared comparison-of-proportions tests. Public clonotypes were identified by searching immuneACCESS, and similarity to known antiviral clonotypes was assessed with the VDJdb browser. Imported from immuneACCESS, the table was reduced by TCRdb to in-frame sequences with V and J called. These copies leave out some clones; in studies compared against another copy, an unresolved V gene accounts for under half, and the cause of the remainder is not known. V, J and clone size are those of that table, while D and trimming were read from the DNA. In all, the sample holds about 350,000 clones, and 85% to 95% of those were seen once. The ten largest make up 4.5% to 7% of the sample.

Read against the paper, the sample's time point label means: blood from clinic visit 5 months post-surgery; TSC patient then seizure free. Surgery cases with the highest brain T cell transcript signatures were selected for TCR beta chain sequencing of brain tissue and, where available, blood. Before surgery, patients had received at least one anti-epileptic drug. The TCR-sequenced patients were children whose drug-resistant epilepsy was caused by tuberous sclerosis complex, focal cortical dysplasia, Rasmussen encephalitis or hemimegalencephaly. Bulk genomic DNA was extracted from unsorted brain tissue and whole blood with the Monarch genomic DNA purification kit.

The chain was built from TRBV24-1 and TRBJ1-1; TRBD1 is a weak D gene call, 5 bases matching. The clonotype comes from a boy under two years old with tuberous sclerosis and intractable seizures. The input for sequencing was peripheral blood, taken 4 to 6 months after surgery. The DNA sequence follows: TGTGCCACCAGAGGGGATGACCCTGCGAACACTGAAGCTTTCTTT. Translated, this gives CATRGDDPANTEAFF.